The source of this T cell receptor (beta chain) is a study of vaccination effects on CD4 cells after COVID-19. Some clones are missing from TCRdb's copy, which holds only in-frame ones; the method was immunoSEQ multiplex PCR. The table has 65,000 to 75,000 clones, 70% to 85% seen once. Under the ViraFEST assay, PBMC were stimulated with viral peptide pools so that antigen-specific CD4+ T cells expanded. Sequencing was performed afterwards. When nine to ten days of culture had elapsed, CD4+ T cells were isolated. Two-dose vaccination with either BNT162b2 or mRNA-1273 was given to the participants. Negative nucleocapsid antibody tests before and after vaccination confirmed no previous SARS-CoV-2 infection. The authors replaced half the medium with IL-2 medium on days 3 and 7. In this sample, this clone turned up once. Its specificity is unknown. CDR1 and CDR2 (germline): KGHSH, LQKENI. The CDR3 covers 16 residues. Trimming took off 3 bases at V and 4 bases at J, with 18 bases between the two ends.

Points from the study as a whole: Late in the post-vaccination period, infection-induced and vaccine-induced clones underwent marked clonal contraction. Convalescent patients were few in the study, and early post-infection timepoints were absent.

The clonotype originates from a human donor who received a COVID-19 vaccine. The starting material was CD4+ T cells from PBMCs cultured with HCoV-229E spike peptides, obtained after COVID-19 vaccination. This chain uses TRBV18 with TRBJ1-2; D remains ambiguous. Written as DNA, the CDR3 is TGTGCCAGCTCACCGAAGGTTGACAACCGCGGCTATGGCTACACCTTC. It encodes CASSPKVDNRGYGYTF.